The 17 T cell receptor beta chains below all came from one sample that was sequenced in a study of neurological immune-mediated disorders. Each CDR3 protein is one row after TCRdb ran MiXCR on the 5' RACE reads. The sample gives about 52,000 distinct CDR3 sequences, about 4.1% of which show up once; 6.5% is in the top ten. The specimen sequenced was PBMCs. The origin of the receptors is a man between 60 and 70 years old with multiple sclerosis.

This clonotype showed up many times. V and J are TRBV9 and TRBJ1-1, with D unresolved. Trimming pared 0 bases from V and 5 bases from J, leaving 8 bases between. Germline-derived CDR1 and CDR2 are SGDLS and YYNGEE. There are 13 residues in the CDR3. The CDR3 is CASSVGPKTEAFF. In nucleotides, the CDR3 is TGTGCCAGCAGCGTAGGCCCGAAGACTGAAGCTTTCTTT. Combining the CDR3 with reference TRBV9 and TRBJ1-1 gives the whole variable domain DSGVTQTPKHLITATGQRVTLRCSPRSGDLSVYWYQQSLDQGLQFLIQYYNGEERAKGNILERFSAQQFPDLHSELNLSSLELGDSALYFCASSVGPKTEAFFGQGTRLTVV.

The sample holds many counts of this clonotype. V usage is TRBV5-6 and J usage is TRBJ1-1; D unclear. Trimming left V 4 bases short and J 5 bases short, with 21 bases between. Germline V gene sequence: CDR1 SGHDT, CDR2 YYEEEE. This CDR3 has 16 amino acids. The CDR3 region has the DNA TGTGCCAGCAGCCCCCTTAAGGGTCCCGAGGATACTGAAGCTTTCTTT. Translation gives CASSPLKGPEDTEAFF.

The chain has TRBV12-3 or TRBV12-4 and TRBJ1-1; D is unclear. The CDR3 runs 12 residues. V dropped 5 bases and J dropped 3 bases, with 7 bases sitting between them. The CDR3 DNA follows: TGTGCCAGCAGTGAAGGGTACACTGAAGCTTTCTTT. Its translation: CASSEGYTEAFF.

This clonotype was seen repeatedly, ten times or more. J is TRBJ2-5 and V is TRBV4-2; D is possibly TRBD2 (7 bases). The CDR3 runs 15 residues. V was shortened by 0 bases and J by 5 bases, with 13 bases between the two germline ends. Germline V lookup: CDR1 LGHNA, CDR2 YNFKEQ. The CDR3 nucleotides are TGTGCCAGCAGCCAAGATAGGGGGGGCCAGGAGACCCAGTACTTC. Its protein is CASSQDRGGQETQYF.

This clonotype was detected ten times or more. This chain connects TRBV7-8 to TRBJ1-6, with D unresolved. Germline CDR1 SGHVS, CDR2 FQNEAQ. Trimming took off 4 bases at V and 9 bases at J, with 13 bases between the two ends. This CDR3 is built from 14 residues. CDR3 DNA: TGTGCCAGCAGCTCCGTAACGGTGGGTTCACCCCTCCACTTT. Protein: CASSSVTVGSPLHF.

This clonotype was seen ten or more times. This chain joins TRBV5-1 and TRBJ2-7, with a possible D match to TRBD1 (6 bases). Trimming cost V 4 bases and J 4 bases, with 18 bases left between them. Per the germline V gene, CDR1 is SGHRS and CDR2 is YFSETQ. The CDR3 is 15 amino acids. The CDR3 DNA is TGCGCCAGCAGCAGGAATCCAGGGGTTGTTTACGAGCAGTACTTC. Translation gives CASSRNPGVVYEQYF.

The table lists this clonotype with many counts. The CDR3 region has the DNA TGCGCCAGCAGCCAGGTCCTGAACACTGAAGCTTTCTTT. Protein sequence: CASSQVLNTEAFF. V gene TRBV5-1 combines with J gene TRBJ1-1; D remains unclear. Trimming took off 4 bases at V and 0 bases at J, with 7 bases between the two ends. Germline-derived CDR1 and CDR2 are SGHRS and YFSETQ. The CDR3 length is 13 residues.

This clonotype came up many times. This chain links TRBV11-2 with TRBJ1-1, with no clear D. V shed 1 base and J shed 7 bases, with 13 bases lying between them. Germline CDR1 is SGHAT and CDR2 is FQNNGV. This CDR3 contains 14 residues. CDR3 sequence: CASSLASQAVEAFF. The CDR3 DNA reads TGTGCCAGCAGCTTAGCTTCTCAGGCAGTTGAAGCTTTCTTT.

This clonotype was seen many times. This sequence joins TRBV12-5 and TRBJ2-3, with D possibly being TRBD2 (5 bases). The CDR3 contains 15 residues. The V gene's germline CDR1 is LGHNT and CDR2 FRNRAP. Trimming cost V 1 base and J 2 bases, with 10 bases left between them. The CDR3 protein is CASGLGSGDTDTQYF. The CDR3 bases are TGTGCTAGTGGTTTGGGCTCCGGGGACACAGATACGCAGTATTTT.

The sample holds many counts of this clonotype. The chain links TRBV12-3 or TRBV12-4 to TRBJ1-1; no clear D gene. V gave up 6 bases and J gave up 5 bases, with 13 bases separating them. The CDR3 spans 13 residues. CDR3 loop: CASRLGIGTEAFF. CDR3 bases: TGTGCCAGCAGGCTGGGGATCGGAACTGAAGCTTTCTTT.

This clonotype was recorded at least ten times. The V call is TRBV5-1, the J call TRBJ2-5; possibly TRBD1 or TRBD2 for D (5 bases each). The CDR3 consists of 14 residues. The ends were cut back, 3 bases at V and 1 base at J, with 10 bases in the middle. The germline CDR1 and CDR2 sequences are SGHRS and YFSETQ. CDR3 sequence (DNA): TGCGCCAGCAGCTCGGGGACCCCCCAAGAGACCCAGTACTTC. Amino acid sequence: CASSSGTPQETQYF.

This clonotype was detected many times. The chain's CDR3 is CSVRGDTEAFF. CDR3 sequence (DNA): TGCAGCGTTCGAGGGGACACTGAAGCTTTCTTT. V is TRBV29-1 and J is TRBJ1-1, with TRBD1 as a possible D gene (5 bases). Between the trimmed V and J ends, which lost 5 bases and 3 bases, there was a span of 7 bases. From germline, CDR1 is SQVTM and CDR2 ANQGSEA. CDR3 length: 11 residues.

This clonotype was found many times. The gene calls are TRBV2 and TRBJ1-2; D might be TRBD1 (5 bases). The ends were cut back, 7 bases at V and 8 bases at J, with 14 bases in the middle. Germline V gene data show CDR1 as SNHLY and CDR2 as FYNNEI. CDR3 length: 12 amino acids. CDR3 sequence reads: CASIQGAGGYTF. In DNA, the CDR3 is TGTGCCAGCATACAAGGGGCTGGCGGCTACACCTTC.

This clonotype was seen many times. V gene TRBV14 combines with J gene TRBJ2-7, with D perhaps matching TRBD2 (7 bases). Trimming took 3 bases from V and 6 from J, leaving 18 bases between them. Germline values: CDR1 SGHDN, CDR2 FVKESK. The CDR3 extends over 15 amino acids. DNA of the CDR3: TGTGCCAGCAGCCAGGGGGGGGCCATACGTGGCGAGCAGTACTTC. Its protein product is CASSQGGAIRGEQYF.

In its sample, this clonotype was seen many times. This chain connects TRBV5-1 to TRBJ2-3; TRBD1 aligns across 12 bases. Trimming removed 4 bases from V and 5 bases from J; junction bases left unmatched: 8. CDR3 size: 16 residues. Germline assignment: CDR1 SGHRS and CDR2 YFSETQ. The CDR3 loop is CASSPRGQGAKDTQYF. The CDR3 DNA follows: TGCGCCAGCAGCCCGCGGGGACAGGGGGCGAAAGATACGCAGTATTTT.

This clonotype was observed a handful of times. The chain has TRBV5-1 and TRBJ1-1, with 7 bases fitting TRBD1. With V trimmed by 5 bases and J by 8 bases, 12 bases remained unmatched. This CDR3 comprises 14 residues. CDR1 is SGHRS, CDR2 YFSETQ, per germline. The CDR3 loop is CASSYSGQAREAFF. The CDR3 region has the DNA TGCGCCAGCAGTTACAGCGGACAGGCGAGGGAAGCTTTCTTT. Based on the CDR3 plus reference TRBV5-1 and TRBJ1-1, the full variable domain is KAGVTQTPRYLIKTRGQQVTLSCSPISGHRSVSWYQQTPGQGLQFLFEYFSETQRNKGNFPGRFSGRQFSNSRSEMNVSTLELGDSALYLCASSYSGQAREAFFGQGTRLTVV.

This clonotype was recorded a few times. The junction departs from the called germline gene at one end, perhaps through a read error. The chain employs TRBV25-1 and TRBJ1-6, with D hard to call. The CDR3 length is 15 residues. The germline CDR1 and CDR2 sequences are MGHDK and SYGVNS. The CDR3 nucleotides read TGTGCCAGCAGTGTAAAGGGCCTTGGGAATTCAACCCTCAACTTT. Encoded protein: CASSVKGLGNSTLNF.